The 22 T cell receptor beta chains presented below share a single source sample, sequenced in a study of shared clonotypes between healthy human individuals. Measured with immunoSEQ multiplex PCR; TCRdb has only the in-frame clones, and not every one. Seen here are about 1.5 million clones, roughly 95% observed once, and the top ten hold roughly 1.1%. Sequenced material: naive CD4+ T cells sorted from blood. Subset denoted: CD45RA+ positively selected. The origin of the receptors is a man between 25 and 39 years old in good health.

This CDR3 is CATSRPGTQKLFF. The CDR3 bases are TGTGCCACCAGCAGACCCGGGACACAAAAACTGTTTTTT. The V and J genes are TRBV15 and TRBJ1-4, with D tentatively TRBD1 (6 bases). Germline-derived CDR1 and CDR2 are LNHNV and YYDKDF (reference sequence). Trimming left V 2 bases short and J 9 bases short, with 10 bases between. This CDR3 comprises 13 residues.

Written as DNA, the CDR3 is TGTGCCTTGGTGCCTGGGGCCAACGTCCTGACTTTC. The encoded protein is CALVPGANVLTF. V is TRBV27 and J is TRBJ2-6, with D hard to call. This CDR3 comprises 12 residues. V was trimmed by 11 bases and J by 2 bases, leaving 7 bases between them. Germline loops: CDR1 MNHEY, CDR2 SMNVEV (reference sequence).

The genes are TRBV11-2 and TRBJ2-2; TRBD2 is a possible D gene (6 bases). Germline values: CDR1 SGHAT, CDR2 FQNNGV. The CDR3 has 17 residues. Trimming left V 4 bases short and J 4 bases short, with 19 bases between. CDR3 loop: CASSWTFGGGSTGELFF. The CDR3 DNA follows: TGTGCCAGCAGCTGGACTTTTGGGGGAGGCAGCACCGGGGAGCTGTTTTTT. Based on the CDR3 plus reference TRBV11-2 and TRBJ2-2, the full variable domain is EAGVAQSPRYKIIEKRQSVAFWCNPISGHATLYWYQQILGQGPKLLIQFQNNGVVDDSQLPKDRFSAERLKGVDSTLKIQPAKLEDSAVYLCASSWTFGGGSTGELFFGEGSRLTVL.

The genes are TRBV11-2 and TRBJ2-5; D gene unclear. The V end lost 5 bases, the J end lost 5 bases, and 15 bases lay between the germline ends. Germline V gives CDR1 SGHAT, CDR2 FQNNGV. The CDR3 sequence is 14 residues long. This chain's CDR3 is CASSTSLRWETQYF. CDR3 bases: TGTGCCAGCAGCACGTCCCTACGGTGGGAGACCCAGTACTTC.

The chain is built from TRBV5-1 and TRBJ2-2; 10 bases map to TRBD2. This CDR3 spans 15 amino acids. With 4 bases clipped from V and 5 bases from J, the junction kept 5 bases outside the gene matches. The V gene's germline CDR1 is SGHRS and CDR2 YFSETQ. This chain's CDR3 is CASSEREGRTGELFF. Written as DNA, the CDR3 is TGCGCCAGCAGCGAGCGGGAGGGTCGGACCGGGGAGCTGTTTTTT.

The genes are TRBV4-1 and TRBJ1-5, with TRBD1 matching 12 bases. Germline lookup yields CDR1 MGHRA and CDR2 YSYEKL. J was trimmed by 2 bases and V by 5 bases; bases with no gene match: 10. The CDR3 is made up of 18 amino acids. This chain's CDR3 is CASSKTGTGGIGNQPQHF. The CDR3 DNA follows: TGCGCCAGCAGCAAGACCGGGACAGGGGGCATTGGCAATCAGCCCCAGCATTTT.

This clone showed up just once. This chain links TRBV9 with TRBJ2-1; D is ambiguous. V was trimmed by 1 base and J by 6 bases, leaving 5 bases between them. This CDR3 contains 12 residues. CDR1 and CDR2 from the germline V gene are SGDLS and YYNGEE. CDR3 sequence: CASSVKFNEQFF. CDR3 in DNA: TGTGCCAGCAGCGTAAAGTTCAATGAGCAGTTCTTC. Filled out from reference TRBV9 and TRBJ2-1, the complete variable domain reads DSGVTQTPKHLITATGQRVTLRCSPRSGDLSVYWYQQSLDQGLQFLIQYYNGEERAKGNILERFSAQQFPDLHSELNLSSLELGDSALYFCASSVKFNEQFFGPGTRLTVL.

This clone occurred once. The chain combines TRBV10-2 with TRBJ1-2; tentatively, D is TRBD1 (5 bases). With 4 bases removed from V and 4 bases from J, the gap between germline ends came to 16 bases. The CDR3 has 15 residues. Germline values: CDR1 WSHSY, CDR2 SAAADI. CDR3 bases: TGCGCCAGCAGTGCGGTTCAGGCGGGGCCCTATGGCTACACCTTC. This sequence encodes CASSAVQAGPYGYTF.

The rearrangement joins TRBV19 to TRBJ2-7; D is uncertain. Germline V gene sequence: CDR1 LNHDA, CDR2 SQIVND (reference sequence). Trimming removed 3 bases from V and 5 bases from J, with 17 bases in between. CDR3 length equals 15 residues. In DNA, the CDR3 is TGTGCCAGTAGTATCGTTGGTGGTAGTAGGCACGAGCAGTACTTC. Protein sequence: CASSIVGGSRHEQYF.

The chain joins TRBV6-6 to TRBJ2-1; D is unresolved. Germline loops: CDR1 MNHNY, CDR2 SVGAGI (reference sequence). This CDR3 is 11 amino acids long. With 4 bases removed from V and 9 bases from J, the gap between germline ends came to 7 bases. CDR3 loop: CASSSSAEQFF. CDR3 in DNA: TGTGCCAGCAGTTCTTCCGCTGAGCAGTTCTTC.

The V and J genes are TRBV7-2 and TRBJ1-5; D is perhaps TRBD1 (5 bases). Germline-derived CDR1 and CDR2 are SGHTA and FQGNSA. V was shortened by 10 bases and J by 2 bases, with 15 bases between the two germline ends. This CDR3 region has 14 residues. In DNA, the CDR3 is TGTGCCACCACGAGCAGGGCTGGCAATCAGCCCCAGCATTTT. This sequence encodes CATTSRAGNQPQHF.

This chain links TRBV5-6 with TRBJ2-5; 9 nucleotides agree with TRBD2. With 0 bases clipped from V and 4 bases from J, the junction kept 4 bases outside the gene matches. This CDR3 has 15 amino acids. Germline V lookup: CDR1 SGHDT, CDR2 YYEEEE. In DNA form, the CDR3 reads TGTGCCAGCAGCTTGGTTGGGACTAGCAGAGAGACCCAGTACTTC. It encodes CASSLVGTSRETQYF. Using reference TRBV5-6 and TRBJ2-5 for the parts outside the CDR3, the full variable domain is DAGVTQSPTHLIKTRGQQVTLRCSPKSGHDTVSWYQQALGQGPQFIFQYYEEEERQRGNFPDRFSGHQFPNYSSELNVNALLLGDSALYLCASSLVGTSRETQYFGPGTRLLVL.

This clone was picked up a small number of times. V usage is TRBV7-9 and J usage is TRBJ1-1; 7 nucleotides line up with TRBD1. This CDR3 is built from 13 residues. V was clipped by 5 bases and J by 3 bases; unmatched bases: 3. Germline-derived CDR1 and CDR2 are SEHNR and FQNEAQ (reference sequence). The CDR3 reads CASSPGQYTEAFF. The CDR3, as DNA: TGTGCCAGCAGCCCGGGACAGTACACTGAAGCTTTCTTT.

The chain employs TRBV18 and TRBJ2-1; D is perhaps TRBD2 (6 bases). V lost 1 base to trimming and J lost 4 bases, with 11 bases between them. From germline, CDR1 is KGHSH and CDR2 LQKENI. This CDR3 is 15 amino acids long. DNA for the CDR3: TGTGCCAGCTCACCACTGGCGGGGAATTACAATGAGCAGTTCTTC. It specifies CASSPLAGNYNEQFF. The full variable domain, rest sourced from reference TRBV18 and TRBJ2-1, is NAGVMQNPRHLVRRRGQEARLRCSPMKGHSHVYWYRQLPEEGLKFMVYLQKENIIDESGMPKERFSAEFPKEGPSILRIQQVVRGDSAAYFCASSPLAGNYNEQFFGPGTRLTVL.

This clone has a count of ten or more. The chain links TRBV7-8 to TRBJ2-1; D remains unclear. The V and J ends lost 5 bases and 7 bases respectively, with 12 bases between them. Germline V gene data show CDR1 as SGHVS and CDR2 as FQNEAQ. The CDR3 length is 13 residues. This chain's CDR3 is CASSVTMGNEQFF. For the CDR3, the DNA is TGTGCCAGCAGCGTAACGATGGGGAATGAGCAGTTCTTC.

This chain uses TRBV5-1 with TRBJ1-1; D gene unclear. Looked up from germline, CDR1 is SGHRS and CDR2 is YFSETQ. The V end was cut by 1 base, the J end by 0 bases, with 13 bases between. The CDR3 runs 16 residues. This CDR3 is CASSLPPPGMNTEAFF. CDR3 bases: TGCGCCAGCAGCTTGCCCCCCCCAGGAATGAACACTGAAGCTTTCTTT.

The rearrangement joins TRBV23-1 to TRBJ2-7, with a possible D match to TRBD2 (5 bases). TRBV23-1 is recorded as an ORF, its role being uncertain. V was cut by 0 bases and J by 0 bases, with 6 bases left in between. The CDR3 is 14 amino acids. The CDR3 spells CASSQSRDSYEQYF. DNA of the CDR3: TGCGCCAGCAGTCAATCCCGGGACTCCTACGAGCAGTACTTC.

The rearrangement uses TRBV5-1 and TRBJ2-6; D remains ambiguous. V was pared by 4 bases and J by 1 base, with 21 bases between. The CDR3 runs 19 residues. Germline V gene sequence: CDR1 SGHRS, CDR2 YFSETQ. The CDR3 DNA reads as TGCGCCAGCAGCACCCCTCGGACCGCCTCCCGTTCTGGGGCCAACGTCCTGACTTTC. It specifies CASSTPRTASRSGANVLTF.

The chain combines TRBV7-2 with TRBJ1-1; D ambiguous. This CDR3 spans 13 amino acids. Germline V gives CDR1 SGHTA, CDR2 FQGNSA. Trimming removed 6 bases at V and 2 bases at J, with 10 bases between. The CDR3 loop reads CASSREINTEAFF. Written as DNA, the CDR3 is TGTGCCAGCAGTCGGGAAATCAACACTGAAGCTTTCTTT.

Note on this clone: Within the sample, other DNA sequences also encode this same CDR3. The chain recombines TRBV5-1 with TRBJ1-5; possibly TRBD1 for D (6 bases). The germline V and J ends were trimmed by 0 bases and 1 base, with 8 bases remaining between them. Germline V gives CDR1 SGHRS, CDR2 YFSETQ. The CDR3 is made up of 15 amino acids. This CDR3 reads CASSLEGGSNQPQHF. The CDR3 DNA reads as TGCGCCAGCAGCTTGGAGGGGGGGAGCAATCAGCCCCAGCATTTT.

V gene TRBV20-1 combines with J gene TRBJ2-5; D call uncertain. The germline V gene encodes CDR1 DFQATT and CDR2 SNEGSKA (reference sequence). The CDR3 spans 11 residues. V lost 6 bases to trimming and J lost 5 bases, with 10 bases between them. The CDR3 DNA reads TGCAGTGCACCCACTACGGAGACCCAGTACTTC. Its translation is CSAPTTETQYF.

The chain uses TRBV27 and TRBJ1-2; 7 nucleotides agree with TRBD1. Germline CDR1 MNHEY, CDR2 SMNVEV (reference sequence). Germline trimming cut 4 bases from V and 4 bases from J; bases unmatched to any gene: 9. This CDR3 comprises 15 residues. The CDR3 reads CASSSSRDSSYGYTF. For the CDR3, the DNA is TGTGCCAGCAGTTCCAGCCGGGACAGCTCCTATGGCTACACCTTC.